This TCR beta chain originates from a study of blood T cell repertoires in COVID-19. Study-level background: Specimens from acute and convalescent COVID-19 originated in the United States, Italy and Spain.

How the authors handled the data: Reference gene primers were amplified, and this amplification served to estimate nucleated cell counts. Method: immunoSEQ multiplex PCR; TCRdb's copy keeps in-frame clones and lacks some. Clone size and the V and J calls come from that table; the DNA yielded D and trimming. The sample lists 90,000 to 100,000 clones; less than 85% were seen once. V was pared by 7 bases and J by 7 bases, with 10 bases of the junction left unmatched. The germline V gene has CDR1 MNHEY and CDR2 SVGAGI. There are 14 residues in the CDR3. The source of this sequence is an elderly man with acute or convalescent COVID-19. The sequencing input was peripheral blood. The chain is built from TRBV6-5 and TRBJ2-1, with 7 bases aligning to TRBD1. CDR3 bases: TGTGCCAGCACCCCGGGACAGCATATGAATGAGCAGTTCTTC. As protein: CASTPGQHMNEQFF.